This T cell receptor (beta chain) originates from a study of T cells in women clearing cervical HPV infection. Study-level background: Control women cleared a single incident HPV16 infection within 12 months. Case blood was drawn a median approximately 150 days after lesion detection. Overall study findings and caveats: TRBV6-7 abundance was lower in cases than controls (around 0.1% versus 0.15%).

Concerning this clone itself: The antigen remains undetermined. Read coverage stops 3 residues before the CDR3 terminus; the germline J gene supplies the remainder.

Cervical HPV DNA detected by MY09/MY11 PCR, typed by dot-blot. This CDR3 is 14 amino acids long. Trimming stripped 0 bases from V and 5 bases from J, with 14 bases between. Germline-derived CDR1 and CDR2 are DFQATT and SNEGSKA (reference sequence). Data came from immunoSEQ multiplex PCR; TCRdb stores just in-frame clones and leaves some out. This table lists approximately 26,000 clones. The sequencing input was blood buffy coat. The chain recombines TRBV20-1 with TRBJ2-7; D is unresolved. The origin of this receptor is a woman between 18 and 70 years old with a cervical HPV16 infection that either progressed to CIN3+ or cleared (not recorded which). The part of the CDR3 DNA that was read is TGCAGTGCTAGAGATCCAACCGGGTGGGACGAG. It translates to CSARDPTGWDE. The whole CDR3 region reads CSARDPTGWDEQYF.